These 26 T cell receptor beta chains originate from one sample sequenced in a study of cytomegalovirus exposure and HLA in healthy donors. Vbeta (60) and Jbeta (13) primers were used in the PCR. Sequencing was performed with immunoSEQ multiplex PCR; in TCRdb, only in-frame clones are kept and a portion is missing. The sample lists 95,000 to 150,000 clones, approximately 8% occurring once. Input material: PBMCs. The receptors here all came from a woman aged 35 to 49 in good health and CMV-seropositive.

The sample holds a few counts of this clone. The V and J genes are TRBV27 and TRBJ2-2; no firm D call. The V gene lost 2 bases and the J gene lost 2 bases, with 6 bases spanning the gap. The CDR3 spans 14 residues. Germline CDR1 and CDR2: MNHEY and SMNVEV (reference sequence). The CDR3, as DNA: TGTGCCAGCAGTTTAGGGCCCAACACCGGGGAGCTGTTTTTT. It specifies CASSLGPNTGELFF.

This chain uses TRBV5-4 with TRBJ1-6; perhaps TRBD1 as D (6 bases). This CDR3 region has 14 residues. Germline V gene sequence: CDR1 SGHNT, CDR2 YYREEE (reference sequence). V was pared by 0 bases and J by 6 bases, with 7 bases between. CDR3 in amino acids: CASSLGRGNSPLHF. Here the CDR3 DNA reads TGTGCCAGCAGCTTGGGCAGGGGTAATTCACCCCTCCACTTT.

This clone was seen a few times. The genes are TRBV18 and TRBJ1-1; D remains ambiguous. Germline-derived CDR1 and CDR2 are KGHSH and LQKENI. The CDR3 length is 13 residues. The ends were cut back, 3 bases at V and 1 base at J, with 6 bases in the middle. The CDR3 loop reads CASSPTQNTEAFF. The CDR3 DNA is TGTGCCAGCTCACCTACACAGAACACTGAAGCTTTCTTT.

This clone was counted a few times. J is TRBJ2-3 and V is TRBV20-1, with D unresolved. Germline V gene data show CDR1 as DFQATT and CDR2 as SNEGSKA (reference sequence). CDR3 length equals 11 residues. V lost 1 base and J lost 6, with 5 bases in between. The CDR3 DNA is TGCAGTGCTAGAGTTAGTGATACGCAGTATTTT. Its translation: CSARVSDTQYF.

The chain recombines TRBV6-1 with TRBJ1-1; D is perhaps TRBD1 (6 bases). Trimming took 4 bases from V and 5 from J, leaving 17 bases between them. CDR1 and CDR2 (germline): MNHNS, SASEGT. CDR3 length: 15 amino acids. The CDR3 spells CASSGSGAPVTEAFF. The CDR3 coding sequence is TGTGCCAGCAGTGGTTCAGGGGCTCCTGTGACTGAAGCTTTCTTT.

The rearrangement links TRBV1 to TRBJ2-1; TRBD1 was called by the table and not checked on the DNA. TRBV1 is assigned pseudogene status. The length of the CDR3 is 15 residues. In DNA form, the CDR3 reads TGCACCAGCAGGCGAGGGGGACAGGGGGGCAATGAGCAGTTCTTC. Residues: CTSRRGGQGGNEQFF.

In this sample, this clone turned up a few times. The chain links TRBV5-1 to TRBJ1-1; 8 bases are a match to TRBD1. The CDR3 is made up of 14 amino acids. Trimming cost V 1 base and J 6 bases; bases outside gene matches: 5. Germline lookup yields CDR1 SGHRS and CDR2 YFSETQ. The chain's CDR3 is CASSLRQGTAEAFF. The DNA for the CDR3 is TGCGCCAGCAGCTTGAGACAGGGGACCGCTGAAGCTTTCTTT.

The chain combines TRBV27 with TRBJ1-1; tentative D call: TRBD1 (5 bases). The CDR3 spans 13 residues. Germline values: CDR1 MNHEY, CDR2 SMNVEV (reference sequence). Trimming removed 1 base from V and 6 bases from J, with 9 bases in between. The CDR3 nucleotides read TGTGCCAGCAGTTTATTCCAGGGTTCTGAAGCTTTCTTT. Translation gives CASSLFQGSEAFF.

This chain's CDR3 is CASSVDRITDTQYF. CDR3 nucleotide sequence: TGTGCCAGCTCAGTTGACAGGATCACAGATACGCAGTATTTT. The rearrangement links TRBV18 to TRBJ2-3, with TRBD1 as a possible D gene (6 bases). This CDR3 spans 14 amino acids. V was cut by 5 bases and J by 2 bases, with 11 bases left in between. Germline V gene lookup returns CDR1 KGHSH and CDR2 LQKENI.

V gene TRBV10-3 combines with J gene TRBJ1-3; D not certain. Between the trimmed V and J ends, which lost 6 bases and 3 bases, there was a span of 6 bases. CDR1 ENHRY and CDR2 SYGVKD come from the germline V gene. The CDR3 extends over 12 amino acids. CDR3 sequence reads: CAISDSGNTIYF. The CDR3 region has the DNA TGTGCCATCAGCGATAGTGGAAACACCATATATTTT.

Points on this clone: The CDR3 does not close with the conserved phenylalanine or tryptophan, likely indicating a read error. This chain links TRBV5-1 with TRBJ1-3; D remains ambiguous. CDR3 length: 17 amino acids. V lost 0 bases to trimming and J lost 1 base, with 14 bases between them. Germline CDR1 and CDR2: SGHRS and YFSETQ. In nucleotides, the CDR3 is TGCGCCAGCAGCTTGGACGGCACGGAGGCTTCTGGAAACACCATATATGTT. It codes for CASSLDGTEASGNTIYV.

This clone occurred a few times. The chain joins TRBV28 to TRBJ2-1; 7 bases align to TRBD1. V trimming: 5 bases; J trimming: 9 bases; junction bases outside the gene matches: 10. The CDR3 consists of 14 residues. CDR1 and CDR2 from the germline V gene are MDHEN and SYDVKM. The CDR3 is CASSTRQGILEQFF. The CDR3 DNA sequence: TGTGCCAGCAGTACCCGACAGGGAATCCTTGAGCAGTTCTTC.

The V and J genes are TRBV28 and TRBJ1-2; D uncertain. There are 15 residues in the CDR3. V was pared by 8 bases and J by 2 bases, with 18 bases between. Germline V gene data show CDR1 as MDHEN and CDR2 as SYDVKM. The CDR3 DNA reads as TGTGCCAGCGGGCAGGCAGGCCTCTCGAACTATGGCTACACCTTC. It yields the protein CASGQAGLSNYGYTF.

The rearrangement links TRBV2 to TRBJ1-1; TRBD1 matches at 9 bases. The CDR3 totals 14 residues. Germline values: CDR1 SNHLY, CDR2 FYNNEI. V lost 7 bases to trimming and J lost 4 bases; unmatched junction nucleotides: 7. The CDR3 DNA reads TGTGCCAGCACCCAACAGGGGGCGGGCACTGAAGCTTTCTTT. Its translation is CASTQQGAGTEAFF.

This clone was detected only a few times. DNA of the CDR3: TGTGCCAGCAGCTTACCGGGGCAGGAGGGTTATGGCTACACCTTC. It translates to CASSLPGQEGYGYTF. The chain recombines TRBV5-6 with TRBJ1-2; D is possibly TRBD1 (5 bases). The CDR3 totals 15 residues. Germline loops: CDR1 SGHDT, CDR2 YYEEEE. Deletions cut 2 bases from V and 5 bases from J, with 16 bases between.

This clone was recorded a few times. The rearrangement links TRBV29-1 to TRBJ1-1, with TRBD1 matching over 7 bases. V trimming: 6 bases; J trimming: 11 bases; junction bases outside the gene matches: 12. Germline CDR1 reads SQVTM; CDR2 reads ANQGSEA. The CDR3 length is 12 residues. The CDR3 loop reads CSVRDRAGGAFF. The CDR3 coding sequence is TGCAGCGTCAGAGACAGGGCGGGGGGGGCTTTCTTT.

The chain employs TRBV5-4 and TRBJ1-4, with D possibly being TRBD1 (5 bases). Germline V gene data show CDR1 as SGHNT and CDR2 as YYREEE (reference sequence). The CDR3 totals 16 residues. V lost 3 bases to trimming and J lost 8 bases, with 20 bases between them. The CDR3 coding sequence is TGTGCCAGCAGCTCTGGAGCAGGGCGCGATAAAGAAAAACTGTTTTTT. Translation: CASSSGAGRDKEKLFF.

This chain uses TRBV11-2 with TRBJ1-1; D call uncertain. Germline lookup yields CDR1 SGHAT and CDR2 FQNNGV. This CDR3 region has 14 residues. Trimming pared 1 base from V and 1 base from J, leaving 7 bases between. CDR3 DNA sequence: TGTGCCAGCAGCTTAGTATTGCGGAACACTGAAGCTTTCTTT. It encodes CASSLVLRNTEAFF.

The genes are TRBV5-1 and TRBJ2-1; TRBD1 matches 8 bases. The CDR3 is 14 residues long. Germline V gives CDR1 SGHRS, CDR2 YFSETQ. V lost 4 bases to trimming and J lost 5 bases; unmatched junction nucleotides: 5. CDR3 coding DNA: TGCGCCAGCAGCAGGGGACAGGCTAACAATGAGCAGTTCTTC. Protein product: CASSRGQANNEQFF.

The genes are TRBV25-1 and TRBJ2-3; 8 bases line up with TRBD1. The CDR3 has 16 amino acids. Germline V gene lookup returns CDR1 MGHDK and CDR2 SYGVNS. J gave up 1 base and V 3 bases, and 6 bases lay outside the gene matches. CDR3 amino acids: CASSDPGQGGTDTQYF. DNA for the CDR3: TGTGCCAGCAGTGACCCCGGACAGGGTGGCACAGATACGCAGTATTTT.

This sequence joins TRBV5-1 and TRBJ2-1; tentative D call: TRBD2 (5 bases). CDR1 and CDR2 (germline): SGHRS, YFSETQ. The CDR3 is 15 residues long. The V gene lost 0 bases and the J gene lost 0 bases, with 7 bases spanning the gap. CDR3 bases: TGCGCCAGCAGCTTGGTAGGGAGCTCCTACAATGAGCAGTTCTTC. This encodes CASSLVGSSYNEQFF.

The chain uses TRBV10-3 and TRBJ2-5; D is possibly TRBD1 (5 bases). The CDR3 runs 15 residues. Germline V gene data show CDR1 as ENHRY and CDR2 as SYGVKD. Trimming shortened V by 6 bases and J by 1 base, and 15 bases separated the two germline ends. The CDR3 sequence is CAISQFEQVQETQYF. The CDR3 coding sequence is TGTGCCATCAGCCAATTCGAACAGGTCCAAGAGACCCAGTACTTC.

This clone was counted a few times. The chain combines TRBV4-1 with TRBJ2-3; 10 nucleotides line up with TRBD1. Germline V CDR1 and CDR2: MGHRA, YSYEKL. This CDR3 spans 15 amino acids. The junction had 6 bases not matched to a gene; V was cut back by 8 bases and J by 1 base. The CDR3 region is CASSLGTGGTDTQYF. The DNA of the CDR3 is TGCGCCAGCTCCTTAGGGACAGGGGGCACAGATACGCAGTATTTT.

With respect to this clone: This is likely a read error, given that the CDR3 carries no conserved phenylalanine or tryptophan at its end. CDR3 loop: CAWRVEGLIADNSPLHL. The CDR3 DNA reads TGTGCCTGGAGGGTGGAGGGCCTGATAGCAGATAATTCACCCCTCCACCTT. This chain uses TRBV30 with TRBJ1-6, with D unresolved. Germline V gene sequence: CDR1 GTSNPN, CDR2 SVGIG (reference sequence). The CDR3 extends over 17 amino acids. The germline V and J ends were trimmed by 3 bases and 5 bases, with 20 bases remaining between them.

The rearrangement uses TRBV12-5 and TRBJ1-5; TRBD1 matches at 7 bases. This CDR3 is 14 amino acids long. The trim removed 3 bases at V and 4 bases at J, leaving 3 bases unmatched. Germline lookup yields CDR1 LGHNT and CDR2 FRNRAP. DNA of the CDR3: TGTGCTAGTGGTTTCGGACAGGCAAATCAGCCCCAGCATTTT. It is translated as CASGFGQANQPQHF.

This clone was seen more than once but under ten times. The chain is built from TRBV6-1 and TRBJ1-1; 8 positions agree with TRBD1. The V gene end was trimmed by 4 bases and the J gene end by 1 base; junction bases not matched to a gene: 2. From germline, CDR1 is MNHNS and CDR2 SASEGT. This CDR3 region has 14 residues. The CDR3, as DNA: TGTGCCAGCAGTGCCGGGACAGGGAACACTGAAGCTTTCTTT. Its translation is CASSAGTGNTEAFF.